This T cell receptor beta chain was sequenced for a study of cytomegalovirus exposure and HLA in healthy donors. Study-wide results and caveats: The tendency of first-cohort TCR clusters to co-occur in the roughly 120 validation repertoires was the finding of a later analysis. For cytomegalovirus status, the classifier reportedly gave diagnoses with high specificity and sensitivity. Overall, approximately 150 TCR beta chains were annotated as cytomegalovirus-associated. Most TCR sequences were seen very rarely across donors, but some public TCRs occurred in many.

From germline, CDR1 is SGDLS and CDR2 YYNGEE. The CDR3 covers 15 residues. V dropped 0 bases and J dropped 0 bases, with 7 bases sitting between them. Repertoires were generated with immunoSEQ multiplex PCR, while TCRdb's copy carries only in-frame clones and drops some. The table lists roughly 70,000 clones, about 96% of them singletons. This clone was seen only once. No antigen is known for it. This clonotype was obtained from a man aged 18-30 years in good health and CMV-seronegative. The source material was PBMCs. The V gene is TRBV9, the J gene TRBJ1-3; D remains ambiguous. The CDR3 sequence is CASSVEPDSGNTIYF. As DNA, the CDR3 is TGTGCCAGCAGCGTAGAGCCCGACTCTGGAAACACCATATATTTT.